Listed below are T cell receptor beta chains from one sample, sequenced in a study of blood T cell repertoires in COVID-19. This table comes from immunoSEQ multiplex PCR, and its TCRdb copy is limited to in-frame clones, with some not included. This table holds 65,000 to 85,000 clones, around 90% found once. Source material: peripheral blood. These TCRs come from a human donor in a cohort sampled during active COVID-19. The CDR3 runs from the conserved cysteine through the conserved F or W. The order of the fields is J gene, V gene, CDR3 protein.

J: TRBJ2-1; V: TRBV5-8; CDR3: CASSLAFSGGAIGNEQFF
J: TRBJ1-5; V: TRBV19; CDR3: CASRPLGGNNQPQHF
J: TRBJ1-1; V: TRBV7-8; CDR3: CASSSGRDRNTEAFF
J: TRBJ2-1; V: TRBV28; CDR3: CASTNRYNEQFF
J: TRBJ2-1; V: TRBV18; CDR3: CASSTSPTGANEQFF
J: TRBJ2-5; V: TRBV10-2; CDR3: CASGEFLSGETQYF
J: TRBJ1-4; V: TRBV18; CDR3: CASSPGQGNEKLFF
J: TRBJ2-4; V: TRBV19; CDR3: CASSLGAGLGLWAKNIQYF
J: TRBJ2-1; V: TRBV27; CDR3: CASSLGGGRGDEQFF
J: TRBJ1-5; V: TRBV4-1; CDR3: CASSQVGGVQPQHF
J: TRBJ2-2; V: TRBV7-3; CDR3: CASRRRGREGPGELFF
J: TRBJ1-5; V: TRBV3-1/TRBV3-2; CDR3: CASSQSRGHGQPQHF
J: TRBJ2-5; V: TRBV10-3; CDR3: CAISDSRGLAGEETQYF
J: TRBJ1-5; V: TRBV28; CDR3: CASSPAIRGSNQPQHF
J: TRBJ2-1; V: TRBV7-2; CDR3: CASSQGLAGVGEQFF
J: TRBJ2-7; V: TRBV7-9; CDR3: CASSSSGTSGVEQYF
J: TRBJ1-4; V: TRBV7-9; CDR3: CASSLSGGGEKLFF
J: TRBJ2-3; V: TRBV11-3; CDR3: CASSSRPGSGTQYF
J: TRBJ2-5; V: TRBV18; CDR3: CASSPTSQETQYF
J: TRBJ1-5; V: TRBV9; CDR3: CASSADRDSNQPQHF
J: TRBJ2-5; V: TRBV7-2; CDR3: CASSSSTGSQETQYF
J: TRBJ1-3; V: TRBV6-5; CDR3: CASSYGGGRSGNTIYF
J: TRBJ1-1; V: TRBV6-1; CDR3: CASSDTGQSNTEAFF
J: TRBJ1-6; V: TRBV4-1; CDR3: CASSLDRDYNSPLHF